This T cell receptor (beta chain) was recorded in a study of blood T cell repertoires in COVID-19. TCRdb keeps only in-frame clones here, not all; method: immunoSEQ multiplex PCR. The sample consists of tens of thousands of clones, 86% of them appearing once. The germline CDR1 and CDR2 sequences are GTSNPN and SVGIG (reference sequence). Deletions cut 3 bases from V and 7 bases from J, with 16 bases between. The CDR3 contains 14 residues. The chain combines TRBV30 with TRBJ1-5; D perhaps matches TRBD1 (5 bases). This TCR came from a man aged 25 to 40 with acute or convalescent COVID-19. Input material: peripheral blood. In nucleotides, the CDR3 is TGTGCCTGGAGGGGACTTGTTGAGGAACAGCCCCAGCATTTT. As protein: CAWRGLVEEQPQHF.